These 20 T cell receptor beta chains originate from one sample sequenced in a study of blood T cells in healthy people across ages. A second roughly 6 to 12 cycle PCR used barcoded and J-beta primers. TCRdb re-derived calls from the 5' RACE reads in MiXCR, one entry per CDR3 protein. The sample includes roughly 2 million distinct CDR3 sequences, roughly 50% of them seen just once. The material sequenced was blood. The receptors derive from a woman aged 40 to 50 in good health.

In nucleotides, the CDR3 is TGTGCCAGCAGTTATTTGGAGGGTGGCCAAGAGACCCAGTACTTC. It translates to CASSYLEGGQETQYF. This rearrangement joins TRBV6-2 or TRBV6-3 to TRBJ2-4, with D perhaps TRBD2 (6 bases). The end of the DNA aligns better with TRBJ2-5, so the J call may be wrong. Germline CDR1 reads MNHEY; CDR2 reads SVGEGT. The CDR3 length is 15 residues.

This sequence joins TRBV4-1 and TRBJ2-1, with TRBD2 matching over 9 bases. Germline lookup yields CDR1 MGHRA and CDR2 YSYEKL. V lost 1 base and J lost 6; bases outside the gene matches: 4. This CDR3 has 15 residues. The DNA for the CDR3 is TGCGCCAGCAGCCAAGTTGAGACTAGCGGCAATGAGCAGTTCTTC. This encodes CASSQVETSGNEQFF.

On this clonotype: Germline and junction disagree at one end, which may indicate a read error. The chain uses TRBV24-1 and TRBJ2-5; tentative D call: TRBD1 (6 bases). In germline, CDR1 is KGHDR, CDR2 SFDVKD. This CDR3 is built from 15 residues. The CDR3 coding sequence is TGTGTCACCAGTGAGTCCCGGGACACTTGGGAGACCCAGTACTTC. Translation gives CVTSESRDTWETQYF.

V and J are TRBV6-5 and TRBJ2-7; 7 bases agree with TRBD1. CDR3 size: 14 residues. Germline values: CDR1 MNHEY, CDR2 SVGAGI. The J segment lost 0 bases and the V segment lost 10 bases, leaving 9 bases of the junction unmatched. The CDR3 region has the DNA TGTGCCACCAGACAGGGCCTCAGCTCCTACGAGCAGTACTTC. Translating gives CATRQGLSSYEQYF.

V gene TRBV4-1 combines with J gene TRBJ2-1; 9 bases map to TRBD2. V lost 1 base, J lost 0 bases, and 7 bases stayed unmatched. This CDR3 spans 18 amino acids. The germline V gene has CDR1 MGHRA and CDR2 YSYEKL. The CDR3 loop is CASSQVDMGLASYNEQFF. CDR3 in DNA: TGCGCCAGCAGCCAAGTGGATATGGGACTAGCCTCCTACAATGAGCAGTTCTTC.

The chain joins TRBV6-6 to TRBJ1-2; no clear D. The CDR3 loop spans 16 amino acids. Trimming left V 4 bases short and J 2 bases short, with 17 bases between. Germline loops: CDR1 MNHNY, CDR2 SVGAGI (reference sequence). The CDR3 region is CASSSSSTEINYGYTF. The CDR3, as DNA: TGTGCCAGCAGTTCCTCGAGTACAGAGATCAACTATGGCTACACCTTC.

This chain links TRBV2 with TRBJ2-3; no firm D call. The V and J ends lost 6 bases and 0 bases respectively, with 10 bases between them. Germline loops: CDR1 SNHLY, CDR2 FYNNEI. The CDR3 has 14 residues. CDR3 residues: CASSDISSTDTQYF. In DNA form, the CDR3 reads TGTGCCAGCAGCGACATCTCTAGCACAGATACGCAGTATTTT.

This clonotype came up many times. The chain uses TRBV18 and TRBJ1-2; 8 bases align to TRBD1. Germline CDR1 reads KGHSH; CDR2 reads LQKENI. After removal of 6 bases from V and 4 bases from J, the junction contained 13 bases not matched to a gene. This CDR3 is 16 amino acids long. The CDR3, as DNA: TGTGCCAGCTCTCTTAGCCGGACAGGGAAAAGCTATGGCTACACCTTC. It specifies CASSLSRTGKSYGYTF.

The chain combines TRBV20-1 with TRBJ2-1, with a weak D call TRBD2 (6 bases). V dropped 1 base and J dropped 4 bases, with 14 bases sitting between them. CDR1 DFQATT and CDR2 SNEGSKA come from the germline V gene (reference sequence). The CDR3 is made up of 15 amino acids. CDR3 sequence reads: CSARGGGRSYNEQFF. The CDR3 nucleotides read TGCAGTGCTAGAGGGGGAGGACGGTCATACAATGAGCAGTTCTTC.

The chain recombines TRBV20-1 with TRBJ2-5, with D maybe TRBD1 (7 bases). V lost 0 bases to trimming and J lost 0 bases, with 23 bases between them. This CDR3 is 19 amino acids long. Germline loops: CDR1 DFQATT, CDR2 SNEGSKA (reference sequence). The CDR3 is CSARDIRVPAGGYQETQYF. The CDR3 DNA reads as TGCAGTGCTAGAGATATTCGGGTTCCCGCAGGGGGGTACCAAGAGACCCAGTACTTC.

A few counts support this clonotype. The rearrangement links TRBV12-3 or TRBV12-4 to TRBJ1-4; D call uncertain. The CDR3 runs 13 residues. The ends were cut back, 7 bases at V and 8 bases at J, with 14 bases in the middle. CDR3 residues: CASNTPGSEKLFF. For the CDR3, the DNA is TGTGCCAGCAATACACCGGGTAGCGAAAAACTGTTTTTT.

This clonotype showed up just a few times. This chain connects TRBV4-1 to TRBJ2-7, with D perhaps TRBD1 (6 bases). This CDR3 comprises 16 residues. The germline gives CDR1 MGHRA, CDR2 YSYEKL. Trimming took off 0 bases at V and 0 bases at J, with 12 bases between the two ends. The CDR3 DNA reads TGCGCCAGCAGCCAAGATTGGGGCAGGGGCTCCTACGAGCAGTACTTC. The encoded protein is CASSQDWGRGSYEQYF.

This clonotype was recorded a few times. This chain joins TRBV7-9 and TRBJ1-2, with D possibly matching TRBD1 (5 bases). CDR1 is SEHNR, CDR2 FQNEAQ, per germline (reference sequence). The CDR3 is 13 amino acids. The ends were cut back, 4 bases at V and 7 bases at J, with 13 bases in the middle. CDR3 protein: CASSSGPPGGYTF. The DNA for the CDR3 is TGTGCCAGCAGCTCAGGGCCTCCCGGTGGCTACACCTTC.

This clonotype was counted a single time. The chain links TRBV6-2 or TRBV6-3 to TRBJ2-3; weak D call: TRBD2 (6 bases). Germline assignment: CDR1 MNHEY and CDR2 SVGEGT. This CDR3 region has 15 residues. V lost 6 bases to trimming and J lost 7 bases, with 20 bases between them. The CDR3 is CASSPTGVSRHTQYF. Here the CDR3 DNA reads TGTGCCAGCAGCCCAACGGGGGTTAGTAGACATACGCAGTATTTT.

In its sample, this clonotype was seen a few times. The V call is TRBV14, the J call TRBJ2-3; 10 nucleotides align to TRBD2. The ends lost 1 base at V and 10 bases at J; junction bases unmatched: 2. CDR3 length: 13 residues. CDR1 SGHDN and CDR2 FVKESK come from the germline V gene. The CDR3 coding sequence is TGTGCCAGCAGCCAAGTAGCGGGGGGTTCGCAGTATTTT. Its translation is CASSQVAGGSQYF.

Of note for this clonotype: The germline gene is not matched at one end of the junction; a read error may be the cause. V and J are TRBV12-3 or TRBV12-4 and TRBJ1-2; D remains ambiguous. The CDR3 is 14 amino acids. The CDR3 DNA reads as TGTGCCGGCAGTTTAACGGGCCGCCCCTATGGCTACACCTTC. It specifies CAGSLTGRPYGYTF.

This clonotype has just a few counts. The J gene is TRBJ2-7, the V gene TRBV6-2 or TRBV6-3, with D possibly being TRBD1 or TRBD2 (5 bases each). CDR3 length equals 13 residues. Germline values: CDR1 MNHEY, CDR2 SVGEGT. V gave up 8 bases and J gave up 8 bases, with 19 bases separating them. The CDR3 here is CASWTGTQAQQYF. In DNA, the CDR3 is TGTGCCAGCTGGACCGGGACGCAGGCGCAGCAGTACTTC.

The chain links TRBV3-1 to TRBJ2-3, with D perhaps assigned TRBD1 or TRBD2 (5 bases each). Trimming removed 4 bases from V and 2 bases from J, with 13 bases in between. The germline V gene encodes CDR1 LGHDT and CDR2 YNNKEL (reference sequence). This CDR3 spans 15 amino acids. This CDR3 is CASSPTGTNTDTQYF. CDR3 DNA: TGTGCCAGCAGCCCCACCGGGACGAACACAGATACGCAGTATTTT.

This rearrangement joins TRBV4-1 to TRBJ2-1; D may be TRBD2 (6 bases). With 4 bases removed from V and 6 bases from J, the gap between germline ends came to 19 bases. CDR3 size: 16 residues. Per germline, CDR1 MGHRA and CDR2 YSYEKL. CDR3: CASSPYRDFSGNEQFF. In nucleotides, the CDR3 is TGCGCCAGCAGCCCTTACCGGGACTTCTCTGGCAATGAGCAGTTCTTC.

This clonotype has only a few counts. The CDR3 DNA is TGTGCCACCAGTGTTACAGCGGGGGCGACAGATACGCAGTATTTT. Residues: CATSVTAGATDTQYF. The V gene is TRBV24-1, the J gene TRBJ2-3, with TRBD2 identical over 8 bases. The V gene's germline CDR1 is KGHDR and CDR2 SFDVKD. V gave up 5 bases and J gave up 3 bases; unmatched junction bases: 6. This CDR3 is 15 amino acids long.